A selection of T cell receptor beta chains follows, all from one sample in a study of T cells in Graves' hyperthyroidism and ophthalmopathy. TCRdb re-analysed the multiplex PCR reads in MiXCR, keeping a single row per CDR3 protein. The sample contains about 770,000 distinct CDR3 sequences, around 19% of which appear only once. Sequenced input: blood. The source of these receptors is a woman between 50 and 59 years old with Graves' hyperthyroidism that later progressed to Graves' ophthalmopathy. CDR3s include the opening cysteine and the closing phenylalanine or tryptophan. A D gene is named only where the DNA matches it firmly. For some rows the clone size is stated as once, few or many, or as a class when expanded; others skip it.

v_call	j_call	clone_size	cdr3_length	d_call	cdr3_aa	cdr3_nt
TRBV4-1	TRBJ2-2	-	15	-	CASSRRDTYTGELFF	TGCGCCAGCAGCCGACGGGACACCTACACCGGGGAGCTGTTTTTT
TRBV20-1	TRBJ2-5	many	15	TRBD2	CSARVSGGQWETQYF	TGCAGTGCTAGGGTCAGCGGGGGGCAATGGGAGACCCAGTACTTC
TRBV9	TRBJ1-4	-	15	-	CASSPSTGFNEKLFF	TGTGCCAGCAGCCCCTCGACTGGGTTTAATGAAAAACTGTTTTTT
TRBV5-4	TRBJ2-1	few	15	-	CASSLDPGLNNEQFF	TGTGCCAGCAGCTTGGATCCAGGGCTCAACAATGAGCAGTTCTTC
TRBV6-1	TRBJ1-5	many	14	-	CASSYTPRDKQQHF	TGTGCCAGCAGTTATACCCCGCGAGACAAACAGCAGCATTTT
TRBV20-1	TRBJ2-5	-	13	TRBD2	CSAMWTSQETQYF	TGCAGTGCCATGTGGACTAGCCAAGAGACCCAGTACTTC
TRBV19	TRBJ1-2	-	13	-	CASTTEQPYGYTF	TGTGCCAGTACTACTGAACAGCCCTATGGCTACACCTTC
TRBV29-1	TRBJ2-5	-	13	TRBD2	CSVVAGGLETQYF	TGCAGCGTTGTGGCGGGGGGGCTCGAGACCCAGTACTTC
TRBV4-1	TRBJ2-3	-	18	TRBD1	CASSQERGTGDGTDTQYF	TGCGCCAGCAGCCAAGAGCGCGGGACAGGGGACGGCACAGATACGCAGTATTTT
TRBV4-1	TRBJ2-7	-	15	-	CASSQGAGGSREQYF	TGCGCCAGCAGCCAGGGAGCGGGCGGATCTCGCGAGCAGTACTTC
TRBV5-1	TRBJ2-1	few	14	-	CASSYDTGIREQFF	TGCGCCAGCAGCTATGATACAGGGATCCGTGAGCAGTTCTTC
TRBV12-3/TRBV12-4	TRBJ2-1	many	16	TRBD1	CASSFGTGGSYNEQFF	TGTGCCAGCAGTTTCGGGACAGGGGGCTCCTACAATGAGCAGTTCTTC
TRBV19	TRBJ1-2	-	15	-	CASRNSGTVLYGYTF	TGTGCCAGTAGAAACTCCGGGACGGTCCTCTATGGCTACACCTTC
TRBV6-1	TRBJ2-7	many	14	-	CASSFGDKSYEQYF	TGTGCCAGCAGTTTCGGTGACAAGTCCTACGAGCAGTACTTC
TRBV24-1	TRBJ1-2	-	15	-	CATSDRQQGSYGYTF	TGTGCCACCAGTGACAGACAACAGGGATCCTACGGCTACACCTTC
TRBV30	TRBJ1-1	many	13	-	CAWERQINTEAFF	TGTGCCTGGGAAAGACAGATTAACACTGAAGCTTTCTTT